This T cell receptor beta chain stems from a study of PD-1 blockade in classical Hodgkin lymphoma. Whole-study context: Every 2 weeks, patients got 3 mg/kg intravenous nivolumab. Findings and limits, study-wide: Baseline diversity was lower in partial responders and progressors than complete responders. Healthy donors were reported to have higher baseline TCR diversity than newly diagnosed patients. Patients starting nivolumab less than 1 year after ASCT had lower diversity and were excluded from later analyses.

This CDR3 is 11 amino acids long. Germline assignment: CDR1 GTSNPN and CDR2 SVGIG (reference sequence). Trimming cost V 7 bases and J 4 bases, with 10 bases left between them. Concerning this clone itself: Antigen: not known.

Repertoires were generated with immunoSEQ multiplex PCR, while TCRdb's copy carries only in-frame clones and drops some. The sample carries about 40,000 clones, 85% to 90% recorded once. Patients all relapsed after autologous stem cell transplantation, and there was variation in brentuximab vedotin exposure. V and J are TRBV30 and TRBJ1-2, with no clear D. This sequence was found in a human donor with classical Hodgkin lymphoma. The starting material was peripheral blood mononuclear cells (PBMCs), obtained at baseline. CDR3 sequence reads: CASIFAYGYTF. The CDR3, as DNA: TGTGCCTCAATTTTTGCCTATGGCTACACCTTC. Together with reference TRBV30 and TRBJ1-2, the CDR3 gives the full variable domain: SQTIHQWPATLVQPVGSPLSLECTVEGTSNPNLYWYRQAAGRGLQLLFYSVGIGQISSEVPQNLSASRPQDRQFILSSKKLLLSDSGFYLCASIFAYGYTFGSGTRLTVV.